This T cell receptor (beta chain) was retrieved from a study of T cells in Graves' hyperthyroidism and ophthalmopathy. Overall study: Prior to any treatment, at the point of initial diagnosis, peripheral blood was collected.

Amplification yielded TCR beta CDR3 regions, with RNA transcripts as the source. The primer set for the first-round RT-PCR of the TCR CDR3 was HTBI. One entry per CDR3 protein, called by TCRdb with MiXCR from the multiplex PCR reads. This sample has around 800,000 distinct CDR3 sequences, with roughly 37% found just once. Out of over 7.5 ml of fresh peripheral blood came the PBMCs. In this sample, this clonotype turned up many times. Germline trimming cut 3 bases from V and 5 bases from J; bases unmatched to any gene: 3. Germline V lookup: CDR1 MGHRA, CDR2 YSYEKL. The CDR3 spans 13 residues. The chain combines TRBV4-1 with TRBJ2-7, with 8 positions matching TRBD1. The TCR comes from a man aged 18 to 29 with Graves' hyperthyroidism. Sample: blood. CDR3 loop: CASSQHRGNEQYF. CDR3 coding DNA: TGCGCCAGCAGCCAGCACAGGGGGAACGAGCAGTACTTC.